This T cell receptor (beta chain) comes out of a study of CD8+CD57+ T cells in acquired aplastic anemia. Researchers used genomic DNA as the template to profile TCR beta VDJ and CDR3. TCRdb recomputed calls from the reads with MiXCR, one row per CDR3 protein. This table holds 55,000 to 60,000 distinct CDR3 sequences, around 60% found once. On this clonotype itself: Possible read error: a much larger clone is one base away.

Selection for sequencing was limited to patients who had shown CD8+CD57+ cell expansion by flow cytometry. Sequencing was carried out using sorted CD4+, CD8+, or CD8+CD57+ T cells (not recorded which) from PBMCs. The sequence was obtained from a human donor with aplastic anemia.

CDR3 sequence (DNA): TGTGCCAGCAGCTTAGTGGTGTCGAGGAGGGAGGGCAAGGAGACCCAGTACTTC. The encoded protein is CASSLVVSRREGKETQYF. This rearrangement joins TRBV11-2 to TRBJ2-5; 7 bases match TRBD2. The CDR3 runs 18 residues. V gave up 1 base and J gave up 5 bases; unmatched junction bases: 16. Germline CDR1 SGHAT, CDR2 FQNNGV.